The T cell receptor (beta chain) described here comes from a study of CD4 T cells in relation to SARS-CoV-2 and coronaviruses. About the study: TCR beta CDR3s were sequenced after approximately ten-day antigen culture of PBMCs.

Comment on this clone: Its antigen is unknown.

Before the COVID-19 pandemic, during about 2011-2018, CD4+ T cells were taken from unexposed donors. After approximately 10 days of culture, CD4+ T cells were isolated. Germline-derived CDR1 and CDR2 are LGHDT and YNNKEL (reference sequence). V lost 0 bases to trimming and J lost 2 bases; unmatched junction nucleotides: 4. The CDR3 covers 15 residues. Sequencing used immunoSEQ multiplex PCR; TCRdb keeps in-frame clones, though not all of them. The data contain roughly 17,000 clones, over 75% of them singletons. The sequence was collected from a human donor in good health. The genes are TRBV3-1 (or the pseudogene TRBV3-2) and TRBJ2-7, with TRBD1 identical over 7 bases. Sequenced input: CD4+ T cells from PBMCs, cultured in vitro. The CDR3 spells CASSQETGMTYEQYF. CDR3 coding DNA: TGTGCCAGCAGCCAAGAGACAGGGATGACCTACGAGCAGTACTTC.